The entry below gives a single TCR beta chain sequence along with its context. Its antigen is not known. Each sample gave at least 6 million isolated PBMCs. Each sample yielded at least 6 micrograms of PBMC total RNA. The entry originates in a study of blood T cells in healthy people across ages. Study-wide results and limits: TCR beta diversity, measured per million T cells, fell in a roughly linear way with age.

Germline loops: CDR1 SGHTA, CDR2 FQGNSA. Germline trimming cut 5 bases from V and 3 bases from J; bases unmatched to any gene: 7. The CDR3 spans 16 residues. The use of a sample-barcoded 5' primer and a J-beta primer mix characterized a second PCR of 7 to 11 cycles. Each sample yielded at least 2.5 million CDR3-containing paired-end reads. TCRdb itself ran the 5' RACE reads through MiXCR, one entry per CDR3 protein. The sample holds 1,800,000 or so distinct CDR3 sequences; roughly 43% are singletons and the top ten take roughly 23%. The sequence derives from a human donor in good health. Sequenced input: blood. The genes are TRBV7-2 and TRBJ2-3; 11 bases align to TRBD2. The CDR3 DNA reads as TGTGCCAGCAGCACAATAGCGGGGGGGAGGACAGATACGCAGTATTTT. Its protein is CASSTIAGGRTDTQYF.